These 26 T cell receptor beta chains share one sample of origin, sequenced in a study of neoadjuvant anti-PD-1 for oral cavity cancer. TCRdb's table, derived via immunoSEQ multiplex PCR, lists solely in-frame clones and lacks some. Altogether roughly 14,000 clones are present, about 64% being singletons, with the ten largest covering roughly 3.3%. The sequencing used PBMCs, collected before nivolumab (anti-PD-1) treatment. Receptor source: a person between 40 and 79 years old with oral cavity squamous cell carcinoma.

The rearrangement joins TRBV7-8 to TRBJ1-2; the match to TRBD1 covers 9 bases. The V segment lost 3 bases and the J segment 4 bases; nucleotides outside the gene matches: 6. The CDR3 contains 15 residues. Germline V gene sequence: CDR1 SGHVS, CDR2 FQNEAQ. CDR3 sequence (DNA): TGTGCCAGCAGCTTGGCGGACAGGGGTCCCTATGGCTACACCTTC. Encoded protein: CASSLADRGPYGYTF.

The chain joins TRBV10-1 to TRBJ2-2, with D perhaps matching TRBD1 (6 bases). This CDR3 comprises 14 residues. CDR1 is WNHNN and CDR2 is SYGVQD in the germline V gene (reference sequence). Trimming stripped 7 bases from V and 3 bases from J, with 12 bases between. The CDR3 DNA reads TGCGCCAGCAACCTGACAGGTTACACCGGGGAGCTGTTTTTT. This sequence encodes CASNLTGYTGELFF.

V gene TRBV14 combines with J gene TRBJ1-6; D not certain. This CDR3 region has 13 residues. V shed 3 bases and J shed 6 bases, with 6 bases lying between them. Germline CDR1 reads SGHDN; CDR2 reads FVKESK. CDR3 residues: CASSHLRNSPLHF. CDR3 DNA sequence: TGTGCCAGCAGCCATTTGCGTAATTCACCCCTCCACTTT.

The chain employs TRBV2 and TRBJ2-5, with 9 bases lining up with TRBD2. Germline V gene sequence: CDR1 SNHLY, CDR2 FYNNEI. This CDR3 comprises 14 residues. Trimming removed 5 bases from V and 2 bases from J; junction bases left unmatched: 3. The CDR3 reads CASSKGLAQETQYF. CDR3 sequence (DNA): TGTGCCAGCAGTAAGGGACTAGCACAAGAGACCCAGTACTTC.

The chain combines TRBV2 with TRBJ1-1, with 9 bases that match TRBD1. CDR1 SNHLY and CDR2 FYNNEI come from the germline V gene. With 7 bases clipped from V and 5 bases from J, the junction kept 8 bases outside the gene matches. The CDR3 runs 14 residues. CDR3 region: CASTSGQGRTEAFF. The DNA of the CDR3 is TGTGCCAGCACCTCGGGACAGGGTAGGACTGAAGCTTTCTTT.

This chain joins TRBV5-4 and TRBJ2-1, with D uncertain. V lost 0 bases and J lost 2, with 6 bases in between. There are 14 residues in the CDR3. Germline CDR1 reads SGHNT; CDR2 reads YYREEE (reference sequence). The DNA for the CDR3 is TGTGCCAGCAGCTTGGCCACACCCTACAATGAGCAGTTCTTC. Protein sequence: CASSLATPYNEQFF.

J is TRBJ2-7 and V is TRBV9; TRBD1 matches at 10 bases. The CDR3 extends over 16 amino acids. Germline V gene lookup returns CDR1 SGDLS and CDR2 YYNGEE. J was trimmed by 5 bases and V by 3 bases; bases with no gene match: 11. The CDR3: CASSAAGGQGFHEQYF. The CDR3 region has the DNA TGTGCCAGCAGCGCCGCGGGGGGACAGGGGTTCCACGAGCAGTACTTC. Drawing the rest from reference TRBV9 and TRBJ2-7, the complete variable domain is DSGVTQTPKHLITATGQRVTLRCSPRSGDLSVYWYQQSLDQGLQFLIQYYNGEERAKGNILERFSAQQFPDLHSELNLSSLELGDSALYFCASSAAGGQGFHEQYFGPGTRLTVT.

V gene TRBV18 combines with J gene TRBJ2-1, with 7 positions matching TRBD1. The junction had 6 bases not matched to a gene; V was cut back by 4 bases and J by 3 bases. Germline V gene sequence: CDR1 KGHSH, CDR2 LQKENI. This CDR3 comprises 15 residues. The CDR3 loop reads CASSQAQGRYNEQFF. The CDR3 DNA reads as TGTGCCAGCTCACAAGCACAGGGGCGCTACAATGAGCAGTTCTTC.

CDR3 in DNA: TGTGCTAGTGGTTCGAACTACAATGAGCAGTTCTTC. Amino acid sequence: CASGSNYNEQFF. V and J are TRBV12-5 and TRBJ2-1; D gene ambiguous. Between the trimmed V and J ends, which lost 4 bases and 3 bases, there was a span of 4 bases. The germline V gene encodes CDR1 LGHNT and CDR2 FRNRAP. The CDR3 length is 12 residues.

The V gene is TRBV7-9, the J gene TRBJ2-3, with 7 positions matching TRBD2. CDR3 size: 16 residues. Germline trimming cut 2 bases from V and 0 bases from J; bases unmatched to any gene: 5. The germline gives CDR1 SEHNR, CDR2 FQNEAQ (reference sequence). This chain's CDR3 is CASSLSASGSTDTQYF. The CDR3 coding sequence is TGTGCCAGCAGCTTATCCGCTAGCGGTAGCACAGATACGCAGTATTTT.

The CDR3 loop reads CASGGQGSSGNTIYF. The CDR3 bases are TGTGCCAGCGGAGGACAGGGGAGTTCTGGAAACACCATATATTTT. The V and J genes are TRBV5-8 and TRBJ1-3; 9 nucleotides agree with TRBD1. This CDR3 comprises 15 residues. Per the germline V gene, CDR1 is SGHTS and CDR2 is YDEGEE. The junction had 6 bases not matched to a gene; V was cut back by 7 bases and J by 1 base.

The V gene is TRBV11-2, the J gene TRBJ2-7; D is ambiguous. V lost 5 bases and J lost 6, with 11 bases in between. The V gene's germline CDR1 is SGHAT and CDR2 FQNNGV. The CDR3 is 12 amino acids. DNA of the CDR3: TGTGCCAGCAGCGCCCGATTTGGCGAGCAGTACTTC. Translating gives CASSARFGEQYF. Together with reference TRBV11-2 and TRBJ2-7, the CDR3 gives the full variable domain: EAGVAQSPRYKIIEKRQSVAFWCNPISGHATLYWYQQILGQGPKLLIQFQNNGVVDDSQLPKDRFSAERLKGVDSTLKIQPAKLEDSAVYLCASSARFGEQYFGPGTRLTVT.

This sequence joins TRBV2 and TRBJ2-1; 14 bases match TRBD2. J gave up 7 bases and V 6 bases, and 8 bases lay outside the gene matches. The germline CDR1 and CDR2 sequences are SNHLY and FYNNEI. The CDR3 loop spans 16 amino acids. The CDR3 sequence: CASRGTSGSMRNEQFF. The DNA for the CDR3 is TGTGCCAGCAGGGGGACTAGCGGGAGTATGCGGAATGAGCAGTTCTTC.

As for this clone: This sample also contains other DNA sequences that code for the same CDR3. This chain connects TRBV2 to TRBJ2-7; no reliable D call. CDR3 size: 15 residues. The V end was cut by 4 bases, the J end by 3 bases, with 16 bases between. CDR1 SNHLY and CDR2 FYNNEI come from the germline V gene. The CDR3 here is CASSASFSRHYEQYF. CDR3 in DNA: TGTGCCAGCAGTGCTTCCTTTTCGCGGCACTACGAGCAGTACTTC.

This clone was recorded a few times. This chain joins TRBV5-6 and TRBJ1-2; no clear D. Trimming took off 2 bases at V and 4 bases at J, with 9 bases between the two ends. CDR3 length: 13 residues. The germline V gene encodes CDR1 SGHDT and CDR2 YYEEEE. This CDR3 reads CASSFGRIYGYTF. The CDR3, as DNA: TGTGCCAGCAGCTTTGGCAGGATCTATGGCTACACCTTC.

The rearrangement joins TRBV27 to TRBJ2-7; 7 bases align to TRBD1. The CDR3 spans 14 residues. Germline assignment: CDR1 MNHEY and CDR2 SMNVEV (reference sequence). J lost 5 bases, V lost 4 bases, and 8 bases had no gene match. CDR3 amino acids: CASSYQGVKNEQYF. The CDR3 nucleotides read TGTGCCAGCAGTTATCAGGGGGTGAAGAACGAGCAGTACTTC.

The CDR3 reads CASRSGQNYGYTF. The CDR3 DNA sequence: TGTGCCAGCAGATCCGGACAGAACTATGGCTACACCTTC. This chain links TRBV6-5 with TRBJ1-2; D may be TRBD1 (6 bases). The V gene lost 6 bases and the J gene lost 2 bases, with 10 bases spanning the gap. Germline-derived CDR1 and CDR2 are MNHEY and SVGAGI. This CDR3 is 13 amino acids long.

This clone came up a few times. The gene calls are TRBV2 and TRBJ1-5; possibly TRBD1 for D (5 bases). The length of the CDR3 is 13 residues. Germline CDR1 is SNHLY and CDR2 is FYNNEI. The V end was cut by 5 bases, the J end by 7 bases, with 12 bases between. The CDR3: CASSSSGAQPQHF. The CDR3 DNA sequence: TGTGCCAGCAGTTCCTCCGGGGCGCAGCCCCAGCATTTT.

The chain carries TRBV5-1 and TRBJ2-1, with D possibly being TRBD1 (5 bases). CDR3 length equals 13 residues. The germline V gene has CDR1 SGHRS and CDR2 YFSETQ. Trimming took off 4 bases at V and 8 bases at J, with 13 bases between the two ends. The CDR3 DNA is TGCGCCAGCAGCGCCGGTAGGGGCCATGAGCAGTTCTTC. It encodes CASSAGRGHEQFF.

The gene calls are TRBV15 and TRBJ2-1; 8 bases are shared with TRBD1. Germline CDR1 LNHNV, CDR2 YYDKDF (reference sequence). The V and J ends lost 3 bases and 5 bases, in that order; junction bases with no gene match: 15. The CDR3 has 18 residues. The CDR3 is CATSRDRVVALVHNEQFF. CDR3 in DNA: TGTGCCACCAGCAGGGACAGGGTAGTCGCCTTAGTACACAATGAGCAGTTCTTC.

This chain joins TRBV19 and TRBJ2-5; TRBD2 agrees at 7 bases. The CDR3 runs 15 residues. Trimming cost V 5 bases and J 7 bases; bases outside gene matches: 13. The germline V gene has CDR1 LNHDA and CDR2 SQIVND (reference sequence). CDR3 coding DNA: TGTGCCAGTAGTTCGTGGGAGGGCCCCGGGAGGACCCAGTACTTC. Protein sequence: CASSSWEGPGRTQYF.

The rearrangement uses TRBV5-6 and TRBJ2-7, with a weak D call TRBD1 (6 bases). The CDR3 extends over 11 amino acids. The germline CDR1 and CDR2 sequences are SGHDT and YYEEEE. V dropped 5 bases and J dropped 7 bases, with 10 bases sitting between them. CDR3 bases: TGTGCCAGCAGTCAGGGGAGTGAGCAGTACTTC. This encodes CASSQGSEQYF.

The J gene is TRBJ2-7, the V gene TRBV2; D remains unclear. CDR3 length: 13 amino acids. V lost 10 bases and J lost 2, with 15 bases in between. From germline, CDR1 is SNHLY and CDR2 FYNNEI. The CDR3 nucleotides read TGTGCCACCGCCGGTGGCGGAACCTACGAGCAGTACTTC. Encoded protein: CATAGGGTYEQYF.

This chain links TRBV5-4 with TRBJ1-1; the D gene is possibly TRBD1 (5 bases). The V gene's germline CDR1 is SGHNT and CDR2 YYREEE (reference sequence). The V and J ends lost 6 bases and 8 bases respectively, with 23 bases between them. CDR3 length equals 15 residues. CDR3 amino acids: CASTWGADNLLEAFF. CDR3 in DNA: TGTGCCAGCACCTGGGGCGCAGATAATCTGCTAGAAGCTTTCTTT.

The rearrangement links TRBV5-4 to TRBJ2-1, with TRBD2 matching over 8 bases. CDR3 length equals 13 residues. V lost 1 base, J lost 16 bases, and 10 bases stayed unmatched. The V gene's germline CDR1 is SGHNT and CDR2 YYREEE (reference sequence). The CDR3 bases are TGTGCCAGCAGCTTGACGGGGTCCGGGAGGGCCTTCTTC. It yields the protein CASSLTGSGRAFF.

V gene TRBV4-1 combines with J gene TRBJ2-1; 7 bases are a match to TRBD2. CDR3 length: 17 residues. Germline V lookup: CDR1 MGHRA, CDR2 YSYEKL. The trim removed 5 bases at V and 4 bases at J, leaving 14 bases unmatched. In DNA form, the CDR3 reads TGCGCCAGCAGCTCCCCCCGACTAGCCGGTGGGTACAATGAGCAGTTCTTC. Translating it yields CASSSPRLAGGYNEQFF.